What follows are 7 T cell receptor beta chains derived from one specimen sequenced in a study of beta chain features in type 1 diabetes (dated by TCRdb to 2016 to 2019). The library was made by the immunoSEQ multiplex PCR assay. The entire amount of isolated RNA was reverse transcribed using the High Capacity cDNA Reverse Transcription Kit, so the sequenced TCRB transcripts were expressed ones. As stored in TCRdb, this immuneACCESS dataset retains in-frame rearrangements with V and J assigned. A fraction of the clones does not appear; measured against another copy, unresolved V genes explain less than half of the discrepancy, and the remainder lacks a known reason. Within this sample are 400,000 to 450,000 clones, with about 15% of them counted one time only. Less than 0.04% of the sample goes to the ten largest clones. What was sequenced was naive CD4+ T cells from blood. The cell subset or site label, as the study defines it: true naive CD4+ T cells. The receptor source for this set is a man aged 25-40 years in good health.

This clone was counted between two and nine times. The gene calls are TRBV30 and TRBJ2-7; 7 bases agree with TRBD1. This CDR3 comprises 16 residues. Germline assignment: CDR1 GTSNPN and CDR2 SVGIG (reference sequence). Trimming took 3 bases from V and 1 from J; bases not matched to a gene: 12. The CDR3 coding sequence is TGTGCCTGGAGCGGTCAGAGGGACAGATCATCCTACGAGCAGTACGTC. As protein: CAWSGQRDRSSYEQYV.

This clone was seen more than once but under ten times. The J gene is TRBJ2-3, the V gene TRBV10-3, with a possible D match to TRBD2 (5 bases). V dropped 0 bases and J dropped 9 bases, with 10 bases sitting between them. The CDR3 loop spans 13 amino acids. CDR1 is ENHRY and CDR2 is SYGVKD in the germline V gene. The CDR3 coding sequence is TGTGCCATCAGTGAGTCTGTAGCGTCGACGCAGTATTTT. It is translated as CAISESVASTQYF.

The gene calls are TRBV19 and TRBJ1-2; D gene unclear. The germline V gene encodes CDR1 LNHDA and CDR2 SQIVND (reference sequence). The CDR3 extends over 13 amino acids. V gave up 5 bases and J gave up 2 bases, with 9 bases separating them. The CDR3 region is CASSYDGNYGYTF. The CDR3 coding sequence is TGTGCCAGTAGTTACGACGGGAACTATGGCTACACCTTC.

The chain joins TRBV15 to TRBJ2-7; D is perhaps TRBD1 (7 bases). Trimming removed 5 bases at V and 5 bases at J, with 16 bases between. This CDR3 is 14 amino acids long. Germline-derived CDR1 and CDR2 are LNHNV and YYDKDF (reference sequence). The CDR3 DNA is TGTGCCACCAGCGGCGGGACAGTTCCCCACGAGCAGTACGTC. Translation: CATSGGTVPHEQYV.

The CDR3 loop is CASTTSGDTGELFF. CDR3 in DNA: TGTGCCAGCACCACAAGTGGAGACACCGGGGAGCTGTTTTTT. This chain joins TRBV11-3 and TRBJ2-2; no clear D. This CDR3 contains 14 residues. Per the germline V gene, CDR1 is SGHNT and CDR2 is YENEEA. Trimming removed 7 bases from V and 3 bases from J, with 12 bases in between.

This chain connects TRBV4-3 to TRBJ2-3; 7 nucleotides align to TRBD2. V shed 6 bases, J shed 2 bases, and the junction held 5 bases outside the gene matches. From germline, CDR1 is LGHNA and CDR2 YSLEER. CDR3 length: 14 residues. CDR3 coding DNA: TGCGCCAGCAGTCGGGGGGTCGCCACAGATACGCAGTATTTT. As protein: CASSRGVATDTQYF.

The V call is TRBV29-1, the J call TRBJ2-3, with 9 bases identical to TRBD1. CDR3 length: 15 amino acids. The germline V gene has CDR1 SQVTM and CDR2 ANQGSEA. V was clipped by 6 bases and J by 0 bases; unmatched bases: 7. Here the CDR3 reads CSVDRGNRSTDTQYF. CDR3 coding DNA: TGCAGCGTGGACAGGGGAAACCGTAGCACAGATACGCAGTATTTT.